This T cell receptor beta chain was sequenced for a study of cytomegalovirus exposure and HLA in healthy donors. The CDR3 runs 15 residues. Germline lookup yields CDR1 ENHRY and CDR2 SYGVKD. These donors, healthy bone marrow donors, were studied. Both 60 Vbeta primers and 13 Jbeta primers went into the PCR. Assay: immunoSEQ multiplex PCR; the TCRdb copy retains only in-frame clones and omits some. The sample carries 100,000 to 150,000 clones, over 65% recorded once. The rearrangement links TRBV10-3 to TRBJ2-5; 8 bases match TRBD2. The J call may be incorrect, as the DNA end agrees better with TRBJ2-7. Sample: PBMCs. The sequence came from a man aged 40-55 years in good health and CMV-seropositive. The CDR3 protein is CATGPGLVASYEQYF. CDR3 nucleotide sequence: TGTGCCACAGGGCCGGGACTAGTCGCATCCTACGAGCAGTACTTC.